This T cell receptor beta chain was recorded in a study of regulatory T cells in long-lasting Graves disease (dated by TCRdb to the early 2020s). General notes on the study: Antithyroid drugs had been taken for less than 3 months by newly diagnosed Graves' disease patients. Persistent Graves' disease patients were compared with newly diagnosed Graves' disease patients by peripheral blood TCR sequencing and RNA sequencing. The study was registered as a clinical trial and conducted in China. A total of roughly 33 samples were covered by TCR sequencing, comprising around 13 persistent and around 20 newly diagnosed Graves' disease patients.

What the work shows at the level of the full study, not this receptor alone: Persistent disease showed preferential use of TRBV28, TRBJ1-2 and TRBJ2-5, whereas newly diagnosed disease favored TRBV20-1 and TRBJ2-1. Only the TCR beta chain was sequenced and analyzed. The authors noted that the small sample size was a limitation that may lower accuracy. Patients with persistent disease shared more public clonotypes (about 2,700) than newly diagnosed patients did (around 980). Because the primary lesion, thyroid tissue, could not be accessed, the study looked at peripheral blood alone. Compared with newly diagnosed patients, persistent Graves' disease patients had lower TCR Shannon entropy and fewer highly expanded clones, which suggests clonal expansion.

The time point label of this sample denotes: newly diagnosed GD, antithyroid drugs for less than 3 months. For both TCR sequencing and RNA sequencing, RNA was extracted from PBMCs in TRIzol. The diagnosis of Graves' disease was made according to American Thyroid Association guidelines. Recruitment of patients was carried out at an endocrinology department in Xi'an, China. From each patient, nine milliliters of peripheral blood was collected into an EDTA anticoagulant tube. Ficoll Paque Plus density gradient separation was used to isolate PBMCs, and no additional T cell sorting was done. An Agilent 2100 Bioanalyzer and agarose gel were used to check RNA quality, and a NanoDrop 2000 was used to measure RNA concentration. This clonotype has at least ten counts. It has no known antigen specificity. Base qualities were left out, and no much larger clone turns up one base away. CDR1 SNHLY and CDR2 FYNNEI were looked up in the germline V gene. Its CDR3 holds 15 amino acids, cysteine through phenylalanine. Of the read, only the CDR3 DNA is kept; its 45 bases are in frame from base 1. V gives up 4 bases and J gives up 6 bases, and the segment between their germline ends measures 18 bases.

The library relied on multiplex PCR. The reads were generated on an Illumina HiSeq 4000. CDR3 regions were amplified by Arm-PCR with iRepertoire HTBI primers to construct TCR beta libraries. Before sequencing, the PCR products went through gel purification. The published analysis was carried out like this. Gene usage analysis of CDR3 amino acid clonotypes relied on the approximately 62 TRBV and around 13 TRBJ segments identified across samples. COPE and FqMerger were used to merge the filtered high-quality paired reads into contigs. BLAST was used to align contigs to the IMGT TRBV, TRBD and TRBJ reference genes, and CDR3 was defined following IMGT. Any clonotype with a frequency above 0.1% was classified as a highly expanded clone. Repertoire diversity was measured by Shannon entropy, and V-J evenness by the Gini coefficient. A clonotype was considered public if more than one individual shared it. TCRdb trimmed public reads at Q25 via fastp, called clones via MiXCR and kept in-frame beta chains. Each CDR3 protein appears once, grouped with its most common genes and DNA. TCRdb assigned the V and J calls; the authors' analysis was not used. A total of around 420,000 distinct CDR3 sequences appear in this sample, 15% of them only once. The ten largest clones capture roughly 20% of the sample.

The chain is made from TRBV2 and TRBJ1-2; the D gene is perhaps TRBD1, from 6 matching bases. The clonotype comes from a female donor with Graves disease. The input for sequencing was peripheral blood mononuclear cells (PBMCs), taken at new diagnosis, from a patient treated with antithyroid drugs. The sequenced DNA is TGTGCCAGCAGTGTACAACAGGGCCGTACCAATGGCTACACCTTC. Its protein product is CASSVQQGRTNGYTF.